These 5 T cell receptor beta chains were all obtained from the same sample, sequenced in a study of blood T cell repertoires in COVID-19. Profiling relied on immunoSEQ multiplex PCR, and the TCRdb table lists in-frame clones only, not all of them. This table has tens of thousands of clones, 80% to 90% appearing once. Sequenced material: peripheral blood. The receptors stem from a man aged 55 to 70 with acute or convalescent COVID-19.

The rearrangement uses TRBV11-3 and TRBJ1-1; TRBD1 matches 9 bases. CDR3 length: 16 residues. With 5 bases clipped from V and 1 base from J, the junction kept 8 bases outside the gene matches. Germline V gene sequence: CDR1 SGHNT, CDR2 YENEEA. The CDR3 bases are TGTGCCAGCAGCCCGGGCCTGGGACAGGGGAACACTGAAGCTTTCTTT. Its translation is CASSPGLGQGNTEAFF.

This chain links TRBV27 with TRBJ2-1; 7 nucleotides align to TRBD2. The CDR3 spans 14 residues. V trimming: 8 bases; J trimming: 0 bases; junction bases outside the gene matches: 4. In germline, CDR1 is MNHEY, CDR2 SMNVEV (reference sequence). CDR3 sequence reads: CASFGGTSYNEQFF. DNA of the CDR3: TGTGCCAGCTTCGGGGGGACCTCCTACAATGAGCAGTTCTTC.

V and J are TRBV7-3 and TRBJ2-5; D perhaps matches TRBD2 (6 bases). The CDR3 is 13 amino acids. Germline V gives CDR1 SGHTA, CDR2 FQGTGA. Trimming shortened V by 4 bases and J by 4 bases, and 10 bases separated the two germline ends. The chain's CDR3 is CASSSLGGETQYF. The CDR3 DNA reads as TGTGCCAGCAGCTCTTTGGGGGGAGAGACCCAGTACTTC.

V and J are TRBV11-2 and TRBJ2-7; 9 bases are a match to TRBD2. Germline CDR1 is SGHAT and CDR2 is FQNNGV. The trim removed 0 bases at V and 8 bases at J, leaving 8 bases unmatched. CDR3 length: 15 residues. The CDR3 DNA follows: TGTGCCAGCAGCTTAGATAATGCGGGAGGGAAACAGCAGTACTTC. It specifies CASSLDNAGGKQQYF.

The rearrangement links TRBV3-1 (or the pseudogene TRBV3-2) to TRBJ2-1; unclear D gene. Germline CDR1 is LGHDT and CDR2 is YNNKEL (reference sequence). Between the trimmed V and J ends, which lost 5 bases and 9 bases, there was a span of 8 bases. The CDR3 is 11 amino acids. This chain's CDR3 is CASSSSGEQFF. In nucleotides, the CDR3 is TGTGCCAGCAGCTCTAGTGGTGAGCAGTTCTTC.